The source of this T cell receptor beta chain is a study of neoadjuvant anti-PD-1 for oral cavity cancer. Study-level background: Patients without progression received a fourth nivolumab dose around day 43, then surgical resection on days 50-56. Broader study findings: Pretreatment Treg/Th17 ratio correlated inversely with post-treatment tumor clonality.

Sequencing used immunoSEQ multiplex PCR; TCRdb keeps in-frame clones, though not all of them. The table lists under 25,000 clones, 25% to 30% of them singletons. The CDR3 runs 14 residues. The ends were cut back, 2 bases at V and 2 bases at J, with 9 bases in the middle. Germline CDR1 and CDR2: MNHNY and SVGAGI (reference sequence). Concerning this clone itself: Its antigen is unidentified.

Time point: after neoadjuvant nivolumab, at surgical resection. Cohort: HPV-negative, locally advanced oral cavity squamous cell carcinoma patients. J is TRBJ2-5 and V is TRBV6-6; D gene unclear. This sample comprised tumor tissue, obtained after nivolumab (anti-PD-1) treatment. The origin of this receptor is a person aged 35 to 85 with oral cavity squamous cell carcinoma. CDR3 nucleotides: TGTGCCAGCAGTTACCGGGCAGAACAAGAGACCCAGTACTTC. This translates into CASSYRAEQETQYF.